This TCR beta chain was profiled in a study of neurological immune-mediated disorders. Overall study findings and caveats: TCR clonal expansion peaked in HTLV-1-associated myelopathy patients and was lowest in multiple sclerosis patients.

This CDR3 region has 15 residues. Trimming removed 5 bases at V and 1 base at J, with 12 bases between. Germline V gene data show CDR1 as SGHRS and CDR2 as YFSETQ. This clonotype was counted at least ten times. Its antigen is still unknown. Synthesis of cDNA was accomplished via 5'RACE employing 10-nucleotide random UMIs. Over 160 million TCR-beta sequences from 15-18 subjects were obtained in each sequencing run. TCRdb itself ran the 5' RACE reads through MiXCR, one entry per CDR3 protein. Among roughly 49,000 distinct CDR3 sequences listed, approximately 14% were seen once. Time point: longitudinal time-point 2.

Input material: PBMCs. V and J are TRBV5-1 and TRBJ2-2; D gene ambiguous. The sequence came from a male donor with HTLV-1-associated myelopathy (HAM/TSP). CDR3 sequence (DNA): TGCGCCAGCAGGAGGAGCGCGGAGAACACCGGGGAGCTGTTTTTT. Residues: CASRRSAENTGELFF.